The rows below give T cell receptor beta chains drawn from one sample of a study of radiation and T cells in renal cell carcinoma. The protocol was immunoSEQ multiplex PCR, while the TCRdb copy is restricted to in-frame clones and leaves out a portion. Seen here are 140,000 or so clones, about 86% observed once, and the top ten hold around 17%. Sequenced material: blood, taken from a patient whose treatment included radiotherapy and nephrectomy. The receptors come from a woman in her forties or fifties with renal cell carcinoma. Both conserved end residues are part of each CDR3. A D gene is named only where the DNA matches it firmly. Not every row has a clone size; where given, it reads once, few, many or a size class.

TRBD2	TRBV28	TRBJ2-1	-	CASSSHGGRAVYEQFF	TGTGCCAGCAGTTCACACGGCGGGAGGGCCGTTTATGAGCAGTTCTTC
-	TRBV7-9	TRBJ2-7	once	CASSFLDSYEQYF	TGTGCCAGCAGTTTTTTGGACAGCTACGAGCAGTACTTC
-	TRBV25-1	TRBJ2-7	-	CASRGEESSYEQYF	TGTGCCAGCAGGGGGGAGGAGAGCTCCTACGAGCAGTACTTC
-	TRBV9	TRBJ2-7	-	CASSVAQGGEQYF	TGTGCCAGCAGCGTAGCTCAGGGAGGCGAGCAGTACTTC
-	TRBV28	TRBJ1-4	-	CASSFGATNEKLFF	TGTGCCAGCAGTTTCGGGGCAACTAATGAAAAACTGTTTTTT
-	TRBV23-1	TRBJ1-5	-	CASNQGVYQPQHF	TGCGCCAGCAACCAGGGCGTTTATCAGCCCCAGCATTTT
-	TRBV25-1	TRBJ2-7	once	CASSPGHPYEQYF	TGTGCCAGCAGTCCTGGGCATCCCTACGAGCAGTACTTC
TRBD1	TRBV18	TRBJ2-3	once	CASSQGETNVTQYF	TGTGCCAGCTCCCAGGGGGAGACCAACGTTACGCAGTATTTT
-	TRBV15	TRBJ1-1	-	CATSRDFAEAFF	TGTGCCACCAGCAGAGATTTCGCTGAAGCTTTCTTT
-	TRBV18	TRBJ2-1	once	CASSPLGTHNEQFF	TGTGCCAGCTCACCACTCGGGACCCACAATGAGCAGTTCTTC
TRBD1	TRBV29-1	TRBJ1-1	few	CSVVGQAEAFF	TGCAGCGTTGTCGGACAGGCTGAAGCTTTCTTT
TRBD1	TRBV10-3	TRBJ2-2	-	CAISESTGGGFGELFF	TGTGCCATCAGTGAGTCGACAGGGGGCGGATTCGGGGAGCTGTTTTTT
-	TRBV4-2	TRBJ2-3	-	CASSLRPTDTQYF	TGTGCCAGCAGCCTCAGACCCACAGATACGCAGTATTTT
TRBD1	TRBV7-2	TRBJ1-2	-	CASTQRRTGLDGYTF	TGTGCCAGCACCCAACGCCGGACAGGGCTCGATGGCTACACCTTC
-	TRBV6-6	TRBJ2-7	-	CASGGGGYEQYF	TGTGCCAGCGGGGGCGGGGGCTACGAGCAGTACTTC
-	TRBV25-1	TRBJ2-2	-	CASSESLGELFF	TGTGCCAGCAGTGAATCACTCGGGGAGCTGTTTTTT
TRBD2	TRBV11-3	TRBJ2-1	-	CASSSRGGGSSYNEQFF	TGTGCCAGCAGCTCTAGAGGCGGGGGTAGCTCCTACAATGAGCAGTTCTTC
-	TRBV25-1	TRBJ1-4	-	CASSGAHYNEKLFF	TGTGCCAGCAGTGGGGCACATTATAATGAAAAACTGTTTTTT
-	TRBV19	TRBJ1-1	-	CASSMREVNTEAFF	TGTGCCAGTAGTATGAGGGAGGTGAACACTGAAGCTTTCTTT
TRBD2	TRBV27	TRBJ2-3	-	CASSWLAGGDTQYF	TGTGCCAGCAGTTGGCTAGCGGGAGGAGATACGCAGTATTTT
-	TRBV4-3	TRBJ2-5	-	CASSLQVGWETQYF	TGCGCCAGCAGCCTTCAGGTGGGGTGGGAGACCCAGTACTTC
TRBD1	TRBV29-1	TRBJ1-4	once	CGGGQGAATNEKLFF	TGCGGGGGAGGACAGGGGGCTGCAACTAATGAAAAACTGTTTTTT
TRBD2	TRBV2	TRBJ2-3	-	CASSFSGGTDTQYF	TGTGCCAGCAGCTTTAGCGGGGGCACAGATACGCAGTATTTT
-	TRBV15	TRBJ2-5	-	CATSRDLSQETQYF	TGTGCCACCAGCAGAGATTTGAGCCAAGAGACCCAGTACTTC
TRBD1	TRBV4-1	TRBJ2-7	-	CASSRGGDRVEIYEQYF	TGCGCCAGCAGCAGAGGGGGCGACAGGGTTGAAATCTACGAGCAGTACTTC
-	TRBV7-8	TRBJ2-7	-	CASSSPDWGSEQYF	TGTGCCAGCAGCTCACCGGACTGGGGCTCCGAGCAGTACTTC
-	TRBV2	TRBJ1-2	-	CASSPRTAANYGYTF	TGTGCCAGCAGCCCCAGGACGGCCGCTAACTATGGCTACACCTTC
-	TRBV28	TRBJ2-6	-	CASSQTDSSGANVLTF	TGTGCCAGCAGCCAAACCGACAGCTCTGGGGCCAACGTCCTGACTTTC
-	TRBV27	TRBJ2-2	-	CASRVLGAGELFF	TGTGCCAGCAGGGTCCTAGGGGCCGGGGAGCTGTTTTTT
TRBD2	TRBV5-4	TRBJ2-2	-	CASSLDSGGLGELFF	TGTGCCAGCAGCTTGGATAGCGGGGGGCTCGGGGAGCTGTTTTTT